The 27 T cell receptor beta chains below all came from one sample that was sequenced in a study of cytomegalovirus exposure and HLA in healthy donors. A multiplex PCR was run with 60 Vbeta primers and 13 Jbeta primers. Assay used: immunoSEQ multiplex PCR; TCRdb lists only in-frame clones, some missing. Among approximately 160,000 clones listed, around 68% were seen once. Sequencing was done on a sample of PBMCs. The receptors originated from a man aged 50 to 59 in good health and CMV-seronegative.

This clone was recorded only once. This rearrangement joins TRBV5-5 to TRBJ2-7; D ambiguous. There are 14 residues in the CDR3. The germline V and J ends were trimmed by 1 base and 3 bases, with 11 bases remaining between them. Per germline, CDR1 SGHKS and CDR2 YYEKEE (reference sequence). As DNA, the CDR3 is TGTGCCAGCAGCTTGATTCCCAAGAGCTACGAGCAGTACTTC. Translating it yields CASSLIPKSYEQYF.

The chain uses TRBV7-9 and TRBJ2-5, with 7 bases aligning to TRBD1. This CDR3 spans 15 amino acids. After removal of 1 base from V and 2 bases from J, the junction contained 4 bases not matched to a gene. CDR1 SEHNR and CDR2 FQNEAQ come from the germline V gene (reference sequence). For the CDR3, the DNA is TGTGCCAGCAGCTTAGAGGGGGACAGACAAGAGACCCAGTACTTC. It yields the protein CASSLEGDRQETQYF.

This chain's CDR3 is CASSSRQLNTEAFF. CDR3 nucleotide sequence: TGCGCCAGCAGCTCGCGACAGTTGAACACTGAAGCTTTCTTT. The genes are TRBV5-1 and TRBJ1-1; TRBD1 might be the D (5 bases). Trimming took off 3 bases at V and 0 bases at J, with 9 bases between the two ends. The CDR3 is 14 residues long. The germline gives CDR1 SGHRS, CDR2 YFSETQ.

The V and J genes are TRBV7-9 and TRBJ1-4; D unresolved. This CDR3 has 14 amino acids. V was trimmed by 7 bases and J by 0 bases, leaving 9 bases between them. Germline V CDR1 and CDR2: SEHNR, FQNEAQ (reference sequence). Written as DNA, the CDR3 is TGTGCCAGCACCCCTTATGCAACTAATGAAAAACTGTTTTTT. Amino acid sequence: CASTPYATNEKLFF.

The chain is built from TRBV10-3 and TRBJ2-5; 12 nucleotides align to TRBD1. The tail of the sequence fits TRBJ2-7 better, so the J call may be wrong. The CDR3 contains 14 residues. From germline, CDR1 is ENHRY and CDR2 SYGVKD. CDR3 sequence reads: CATSGQGASYEQYF. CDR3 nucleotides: TGTGCCACCTCGGGACAGGGGGCCTCCTACGAGCAGTACTTC.

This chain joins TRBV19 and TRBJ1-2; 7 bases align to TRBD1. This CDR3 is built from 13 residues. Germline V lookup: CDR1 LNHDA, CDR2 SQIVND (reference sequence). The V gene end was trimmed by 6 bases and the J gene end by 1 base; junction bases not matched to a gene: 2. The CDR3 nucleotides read TGTGCCAGTAGCACAGGGGTTAACTATGGCTACACCTTC. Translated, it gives CASSTGVNYGYTF.

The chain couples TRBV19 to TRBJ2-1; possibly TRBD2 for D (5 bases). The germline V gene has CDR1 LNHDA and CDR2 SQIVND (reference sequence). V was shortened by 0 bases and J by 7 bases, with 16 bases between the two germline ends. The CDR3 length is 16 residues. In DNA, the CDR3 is TGTGCCAGTAGTATAGATGATGTCAGGACGGGAAATGAGCAGTTCTTC. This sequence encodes CASSIDDVRTGNEQFF.

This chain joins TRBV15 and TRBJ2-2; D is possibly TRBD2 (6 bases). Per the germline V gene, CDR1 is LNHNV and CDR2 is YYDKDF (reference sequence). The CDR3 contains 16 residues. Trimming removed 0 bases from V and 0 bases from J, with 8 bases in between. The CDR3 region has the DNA TGTGCCACCAGCAGAGATCTAGCGCCGAACACCGGGGAGCTGTTTTTT. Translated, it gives CATSRDLAPNTGELFF.

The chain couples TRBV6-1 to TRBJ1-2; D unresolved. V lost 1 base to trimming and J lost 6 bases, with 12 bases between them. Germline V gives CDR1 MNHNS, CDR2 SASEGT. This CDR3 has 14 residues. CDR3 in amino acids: CASSEVGRQNGYTF. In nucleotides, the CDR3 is TGTGCCAGCAGTGAAGTGGGCAGGCAGAATGGCTACACCTTC.

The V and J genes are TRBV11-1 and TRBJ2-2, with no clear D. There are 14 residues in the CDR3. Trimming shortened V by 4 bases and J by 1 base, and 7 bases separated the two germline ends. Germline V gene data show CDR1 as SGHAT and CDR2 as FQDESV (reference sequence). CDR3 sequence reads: CASSSQLNTGELFF. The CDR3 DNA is TGTGCCAGCAGCTCCCAATTGAACACCGGGGAGCTGTTTTTT.

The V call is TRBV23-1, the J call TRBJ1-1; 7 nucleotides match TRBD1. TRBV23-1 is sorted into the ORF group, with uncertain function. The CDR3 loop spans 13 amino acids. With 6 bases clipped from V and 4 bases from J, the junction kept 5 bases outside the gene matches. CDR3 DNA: TGCGCCAGCAGAAAGGGGGCTGGCACTGAAGCTTTCTTT. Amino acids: CASRKGAGTEAFF.

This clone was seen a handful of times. The DNA of the CDR3 is TGTGCCATCAGGGGGGGGACTTCTCCCATGAACACTGAAGCTTTCTTT. Translation gives CAIRGGTSPMNTEAFF. This sequence joins TRBV10-3 and TRBJ1-1; D is possibly TRBD1 (5 bases). This CDR3 has 16 residues. Trimming stripped 6 bases from V and 0 bases from J, with 17 bases between. Looked up from germline, CDR1 is ENHRY and CDR2 is SYGVKD.

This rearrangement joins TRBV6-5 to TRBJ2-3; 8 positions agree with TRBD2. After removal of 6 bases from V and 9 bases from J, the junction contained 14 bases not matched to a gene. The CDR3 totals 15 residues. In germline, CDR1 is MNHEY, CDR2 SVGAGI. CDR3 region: CASRLTSGSKETQYF. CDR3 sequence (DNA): TGTGCCAGCAGACTTACTAGCGGCTCTAAAGAGACGCAGTATTTT.

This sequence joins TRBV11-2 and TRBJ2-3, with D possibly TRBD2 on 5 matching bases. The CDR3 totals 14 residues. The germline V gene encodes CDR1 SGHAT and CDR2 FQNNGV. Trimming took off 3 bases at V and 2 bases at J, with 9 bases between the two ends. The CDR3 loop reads CASSFTGITDTQYF. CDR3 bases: TGTGCCAGCAGCTTTACGGGGATCACAGATACGCAGTATTTT.

Here the CDR3 reads CASSLVEGAGGAEQYF. The CDR3 DNA reads as TGTGCCAGCAGCTTAGTTGAAGGGGCAGGGGGCGCCGAGCAGTACTTC. The chain employs TRBV7-6 and TRBJ2-5; 8 nucleotides line up with TRBD1. Judging by the DNA end, TRBJ2-7 fits better; the J call may be wrong. In germline, CDR1 is SGHVS, CDR2 FNYEAQ. The CDR3 length is 16 residues.

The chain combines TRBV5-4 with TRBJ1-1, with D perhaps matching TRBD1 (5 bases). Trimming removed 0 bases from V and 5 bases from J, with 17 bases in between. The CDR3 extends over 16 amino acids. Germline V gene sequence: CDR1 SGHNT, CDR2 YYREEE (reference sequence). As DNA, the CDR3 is TGTGCCAGCAGCTTGGGAGGGGCCGGGGGGAGGACTGAAGCTTTCTTT. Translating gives CASSLGGAGGRTEAFF.

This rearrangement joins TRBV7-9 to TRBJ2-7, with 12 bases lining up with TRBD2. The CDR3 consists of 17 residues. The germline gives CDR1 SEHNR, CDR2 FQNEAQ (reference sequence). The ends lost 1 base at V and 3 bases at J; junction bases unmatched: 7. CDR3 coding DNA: TGTGCCAGCAGCTTAGGGGCTAGCGGGGGGGTCTACTACGAGCAGTACTTC. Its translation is CASSLGASGGVYYEQYF. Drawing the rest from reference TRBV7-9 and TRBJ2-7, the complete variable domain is DTGVSQNPRHKITKRGQNVTFRCDPISEHNRLYWYRQTLGQGPEFLTYFQNEAQLEKSRLLSDRFSAERPKGSFSTLEIQRTEQGDSAMYLCASSLGASGGVYYEQYFGPGTRLTVT.

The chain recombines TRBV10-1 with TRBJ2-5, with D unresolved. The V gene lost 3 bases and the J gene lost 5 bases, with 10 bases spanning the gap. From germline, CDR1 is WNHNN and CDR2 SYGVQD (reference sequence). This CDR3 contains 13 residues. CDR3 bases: TGCGCCAGCAGTGAACAGTTGGGCGAGACCCAGTACTTC. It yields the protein CASSEQLGETQYF.

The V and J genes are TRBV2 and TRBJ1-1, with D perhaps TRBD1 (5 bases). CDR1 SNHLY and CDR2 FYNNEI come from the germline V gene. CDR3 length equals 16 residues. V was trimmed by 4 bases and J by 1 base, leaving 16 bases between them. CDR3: CASSGTSAWTNTEAFF. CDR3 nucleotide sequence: TGTGCCAGCAGTGGGACATCCGCTTGGACGAACACTGAAGCTTTCTTT.

The CDR3 loop is CASSFGTSGNTDTQYF. In nucleotides, the CDR3 is TGTGCCAGCAGCTTTGGGACTAGCGGGAATACAGATACGCAGTATTTT. The chain joins TRBV11-2 to TRBJ2-3; 13 nucleotides match TRBD2. The CDR3 runs 16 residues. Germline lookup yields CDR1 SGHAT and CDR2 FQNNGV. Trimming at V came to 3 bases and at J to 3 bases, leaving 3 bases not matched to a gene.

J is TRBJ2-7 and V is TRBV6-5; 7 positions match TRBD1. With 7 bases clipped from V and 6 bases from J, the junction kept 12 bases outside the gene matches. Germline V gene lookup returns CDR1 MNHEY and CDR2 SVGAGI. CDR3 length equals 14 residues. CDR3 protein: CASIYRTGAGEQYF. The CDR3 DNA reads TGTGCCAGCATCTATAGGACAGGCGCGGGCGAGCAGTACTTC.

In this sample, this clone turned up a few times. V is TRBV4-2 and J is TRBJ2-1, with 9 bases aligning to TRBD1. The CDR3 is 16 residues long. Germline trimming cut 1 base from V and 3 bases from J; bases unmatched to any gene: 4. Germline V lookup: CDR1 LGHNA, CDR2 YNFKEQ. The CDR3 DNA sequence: TGTGCCAGCAGCCAAGGAACAGGGGGCGGCTACAATGAGCAGTTCTTC. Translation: CASSQGTGGGYNEQFF.

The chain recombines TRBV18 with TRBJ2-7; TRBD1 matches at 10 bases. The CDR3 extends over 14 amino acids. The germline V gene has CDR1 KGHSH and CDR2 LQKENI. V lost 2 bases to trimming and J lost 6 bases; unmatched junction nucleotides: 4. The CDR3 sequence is CASSPGTGEREQYF. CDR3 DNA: TGTGCCAGCTCACCAGGGACAGGGGAACGCGAGCAGTACTTC.

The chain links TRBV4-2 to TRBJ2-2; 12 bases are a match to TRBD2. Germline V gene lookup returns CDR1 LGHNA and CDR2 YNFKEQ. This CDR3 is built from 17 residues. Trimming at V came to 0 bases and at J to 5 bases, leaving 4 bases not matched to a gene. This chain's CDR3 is CASSQDSGLAGTGELFF. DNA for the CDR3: TGTGCCAGCAGCCAAGATTCGGGACTAGCGGGTACCGGGGAGCTGTTTTTT.

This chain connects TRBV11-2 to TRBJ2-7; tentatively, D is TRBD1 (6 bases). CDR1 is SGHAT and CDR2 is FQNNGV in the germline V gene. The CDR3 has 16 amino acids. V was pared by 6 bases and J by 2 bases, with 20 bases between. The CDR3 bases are TGTGCCAGCAGACTCCTTAGGGGGATAATACCCTACGAGCAGTACTTC. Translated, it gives CASRLLRGIIPYEQYF.

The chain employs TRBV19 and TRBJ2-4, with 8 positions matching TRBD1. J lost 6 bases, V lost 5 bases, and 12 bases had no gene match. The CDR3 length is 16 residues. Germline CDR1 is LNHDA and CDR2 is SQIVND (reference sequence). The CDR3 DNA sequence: TGTGCCAGTAGTCCTTCCCGGACAGGGTTGTTAAACATTCAGTACTTC. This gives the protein CASSPSRTGLLNIQYF.

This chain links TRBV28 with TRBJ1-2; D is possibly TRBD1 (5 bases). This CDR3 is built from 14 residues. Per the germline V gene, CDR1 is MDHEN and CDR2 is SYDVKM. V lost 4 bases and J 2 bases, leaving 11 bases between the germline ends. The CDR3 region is CASSSHGGNYGYTF. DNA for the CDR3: TGTGCCAGCAGTTCTCATGGGGGGAACTATGGCTACACCTTC.